This passage covers 25 T cell receptor beta chains from one sample sequenced in a study of PD-1 blockade in classical Hodgkin lymphoma. Only in-frame clones appear in the TCRdb table, and some are missing; sequencing was by immunoSEQ multiplex PCR. The table includes about 50,000 clones, approximately 70% detected once. All the patients suffered relapse after autologous stem cell transplantation, and brentuximab vedotin exposure differed. Sequenced material: peripheral blood mononuclear cells (PBMCs), taken at baseline. The receptors here all came from a human donor with classical Hodgkin lymphoma.

The chain is built from TRBV7-8 and TRBJ2-7, with 10 positions matching TRBD1. V lost 1 base and J lost 4; bases outside the gene matches: 1. CDR1 and CDR2 (germline): SGHVS, FQNEAQ. CDR3 length: 14 residues. The chain's CDR3 is CASSLVGQGYEQYF. The DNA of the CDR3 is TGTGCCAGCAGCTTAGTGGGACAGGGGTACGAGCAGTACTTC.

This clone showed up just a few times. The V and J genes are TRBV7-9 and TRBJ1-1; 7 positions agree with TRBD1. Germline CDR1 is SEHNR and CDR2 is FQNEAQ (reference sequence). J was trimmed by 1 base and V by 5 bases; bases with no gene match: 10. This CDR3 has 16 residues. CDR3: CASSKPTTGPNTEAFF. The CDR3 region has the DNA TGTGCCAGCAGCAAACCGACGACAGGGCCGAACACTGAAGCTTTCTTT.

The V gene is TRBV7-3, the J gene TRBJ1-2, with D unclear. The CDR3 sequence is 17 residues long. The V end lost 2 bases, the J end lost 7 bases, and 23 bases lay between the germline ends. Germline CDR1 SGHTA, CDR2 FQGTGA. CDR3 DNA: TGTGCCAGCAGCTTAGTGCCTGGGAACTCCCCCCTTGGTGGCTACACCTTC. As protein: CASSLVPGNSPLGGYTF.

The V and J genes are TRBV4-1 and TRBJ2-1; D not certain. Trimming removed 0 bases from V and 4 bases from J, with 7 bases in between. CDR3 length equals 14 residues. Germline lookup yields CDR1 MGHRA and CDR2 YSYEKL. The CDR3 region has the DNA TGCGCCAGCAGCCAAGATACAGAGTACAATGAGCAGTTCTTC. This translates into CASSQDTEYNEQFF.

This clone was picked up one time. The CDR3 loop is CASTPGTGGYYGYTF. The DNA for the CDR3 is TGCGCCAGCACGCCCGGGACAGGGGGCTACTATGGCTACACCTTC. The chain joins TRBV5-1 to TRBJ1-2; the match to TRBD1 covers 12 bases. Germline values: CDR1 SGHRS, CDR2 YFSETQ. The CDR3 runs to 15 residues. With 6 bases clipped from V and 3 bases from J, the junction kept 6 bases outside the gene matches. Supplemented by reference TRBV5-1 and TRBJ1-2, the full variable domain reads KAGVTQTPRYLIKTRGQQVTLSCSPISGHRSVSWYQQTPGQGLQFLFEYFSETQRNKGNFPGRFSGRQFSNSRSEMNVSTLELGDSALYLCASTPGTGGYYGYTFGSGTRLTVV.

Only a few counts were recorded for this clone. The rearrangement links TRBV5-1 to TRBJ1-5; 7 positions match TRBD1. CDR3 length: 16 residues. V shed 4 bases and J 0 bases; nucleotides not matched to a gene: 7. Germline V gene sequence: CDR1 SGHRS, CDR2 YFSETQ. Here the CDR3 reads CASSQGTEYSNQPQHF. The CDR3, as DNA: TGCGCCAGCAGCCAGGGGACAGAATATAGCAATCAGCCCCAGCATTTT.

The rearrangement uses TRBV4-2 and TRBJ1-5, with D possibly being TRBD1 (5 bases). This CDR3 contains 16 residues. Germline CDR1 and CDR2: LGHNA and YNFKEQ. V was trimmed by 1 base and J by 3 bases, leaving 13 bases between them. DNA of the CDR3: TGTGCCAGCAGCCAAGTTTTACTCAGGGTCAATCAGCCCCAGCATTTT. It yields the protein CASSQVLLRVNQPQHF.

This chain joins TRBV29-1 and TRBJ1-2; D gene unclear. V was cut by 4 bases and J by 4 bases, with 7 bases left in between. The CDR3 totals 11 residues. The V gene's germline CDR1 is SQVTM and CDR2 ANQGSEA. In DNA, the CDR3 is TGCAGCGTTGCGGGGAGCTATGGCTACACCTTC. Encoded protein: CSVAGSYGYTF.

The CDR3: CASTRSGANVLTF. In DNA, the CDR3 is TGTGCCAGCACCAGGTCTGGGGCCAACGTCCTGACTTTC. The J gene is TRBJ2-6, the V gene TRBV6-1; D gene uncertain. The CDR3 has 13 amino acids. Germline V lookup: CDR1 MNHNS, CDR2 SASEGT. V was cut by 7 bases and J by 1 base, with 5 bases left in between.

The rearrangement links TRBV11-3 to TRBJ2-2, with unresolved D. The germline V and J ends were trimmed by 2 bases and 5 bases, with 18 bases remaining between them. The CDR3 has 17 amino acids. Germline V gene lookup returns CDR1 SGHNT and CDR2 YENEEA. CDR3 DNA: TGTGCCAGCAGCTTAACCATTCATCTTATAGCAACCGGGGAGCTGTTTTTT. Residues: CASSLTIHLIATGELFF.

CDR3 protein: CAWMVGGPNTEAFF. The CDR3 nucleotides are TGTGCCTGGATGGTAGGGGGACCAAACACTGAAGCTTTCTTT. The rearrangement joins TRBV30 to TRBJ1-1; a possible D gene is TRBD1 (6 bases). Germline V gene data show CDR1 as GTSNPN and CDR2 as SVGIG (reference sequence). Trimming shortened V by 4 bases and J by 2 bases, and 14 bases separated the two germline ends. The CDR3 consists of 14 residues.

This clone appeared a few times. Here the CDR3 reads CASSYRRDEQYF. The CDR3 nucleotides read TGTGCCAGCAGTTACCGCAGGGACGAGCAGTACTTC. The chain links TRBV6-6 to TRBJ2-7; a possible D gene is TRBD1 (5 bases). V lost 2 bases and J 5 bases, leaving 7 bases between the germline ends. This CDR3 spans 12 amino acids. Germline CDR1 MNHNY, CDR2 SVGAGI (reference sequence).

This clone was counted a few times. The gene calls are TRBV4-2 and TRBJ2-2; 9 bases map to TRBD2. CDR1 and CDR2 from the germline V gene are LGHNA and YNFKEQ. V shed 1 base, J shed 5 bases, and the junction held 2 bases outside the gene matches. The CDR3 is 15 amino acids. The CDR3 protein is CASSQVLAGTGELFF. In DNA form, the CDR3 reads TGTGCCAGCAGCCAAGTCCTAGCGGGGACCGGGGAGCTGTTTTTT.

The rearrangement joins TRBV6-5 to TRBJ2-2; 7 nucleotides match TRBD1. Germline CDR1 is MNHEY and CDR2 is SVGAGI. Losses at the gene ends were 4 bases for V and 6 bases for J; bases not matched to a gene: 8. CDR3 length: 15 amino acids. The CDR3 DNA is TGTGCCAGCAGTTCGGGACCCACAGGGGCCGGGGAGCTGTTTTTT. This sequence encodes CASSSGPTGAGELFF.

The genes are TRBV5-1 and TRBJ1-2; maybe TRBD1 (5 bases). CDR3 length: 13 residues. Per the germline V gene, CDR1 is SGHRS and CDR2 is YFSETQ. V was shortened by 1 base and J by 8 bases, with 12 bases between the two germline ends. CDR3 region: CASSLLSGSGYTF. The CDR3 coding sequence is TGCGCCAGCAGCTTGCTGTCAGGGAGCGGCTACACCTTC. The full variable domain, completed using reference TRBV5-1 and TRBJ1-2, is KAGVTQTPRYLIKTRGQQVTLSCSPISGHRSVSWYQQTPGQGLQFLFEYFSETQRNKGNFPGRFSGRQFSNSRSEMNVSTLELGDSALYLCASSLLSGSGYTFGSGTRLTVV.

The gene calls are TRBV15 and TRBJ2-3; TRBD2 matches at 8 bases. Germline V gene sequence: CDR1 LNHNV, CDR2 YYDKDF (reference sequence). V lost 0 bases to trimming and J lost 1 base; unmatched junction nucleotides: 9. The CDR3 consists of 18 residues. DNA of the CDR3: TGTGCCACCAGCAGAGAGGTCTTTGCGGGAGGCCGCACAGATACGCAGTATTTT. Residues: CATSREVFAGGRTDTQYF.

The chain combines TRBV6-6 with TRBJ2-1; possibly TRBD1 for D (5 bases). Germline loops: CDR1 MNHNY, CDR2 SVGAGI (reference sequence). Trimming took 10 bases from V and 0 from J, leaving 13 bases between them. The CDR3 is 14 amino acids. Written as DNA, the CDR3 is TGTGCCACACAGACAGCCAGCTCCTACAATGAGCAGTTCTTC. It is translated as CATQTASSYNEQFF.

V gene TRBV27 combines with J gene TRBJ1-2; D is perhaps TRBD1 (6 bases). V was clipped by 5 bases and J by 8 bases, with 12 bases between them. The germline CDR1 and CDR2 sequences are MNHEY and SMNVEV (reference sequence). CDR3 length: 12 amino acids. The CDR3 DNA sequence: TGTGCCAGCAGTACAACAGGGATGGGCTACACCTTC. Translation gives CASSTTGMGYTF.

V is TRBV25-1 and J is TRBJ2-7; a possible D gene is TRBD1 (6 bases). CDR1 MGHDK and CDR2 SYGVNS come from the germline V gene. The V and J ends lost 1 base and 2 bases respectively, with 9 bases between them. The CDR3 loop spans 14 amino acids. The CDR3 is CASSESGTPYEQYF. Here the CDR3 DNA reads TGTGCCAGCAGTGAATCGGGGACACCCTACGAGCAGTACTTC.

J is TRBJ2-1 and V is TRBV6-5; 8 nucleotides agree with TRBD1. V gave up 8 bases and J gave up 10 bases; unmatched junction bases: 13. Germline assignment: CDR1 MNHEY and CDR2 SVGAGI. The CDR3 is made up of 14 amino acids. CDR3 loop: CASRTPTGAGEQFF. The CDR3, as DNA: TGTGCCAGCCGTACCCCGACAGGGGCCGGAGAGCAGTTCTTC.

This sequence joins TRBV4-1 and TRBJ2-5, with TRBD1 matching over 7 bases. CDR3 length: 14 amino acids. The ends lost 1 base at V and 5 bases at J; junction bases unmatched: 4. From germline, CDR1 is MGHRA and CDR2 YSYEKL. CDR3 protein: CASSQVGGGETQYF. The CDR3 DNA is TGCGCCAGCAGCCAAGTAGGGGGCGGTGAGACCCAGTACTTC.

The chain links TRBV5-1 to TRBJ2-5, with D possibly being TRBD1 (6 bases). V lost 4 bases to trimming and J lost 5 bases, with 18 bases between them. This CDR3 has 15 residues. Germline V gene lookup returns CDR1 SGHRS and CDR2 YFSETQ. CDR3 nucleotide sequence: TGCGCCAGCAGCACCACAGGGTTTTCGGGGGAGACCCAGTACTTC. Translation gives CASSTTGFSGETQYF.

The chain recombines TRBV6-5 with TRBJ1-1; D possibly corresponds to TRBD1 (5 bases). CDR3 length: 15 residues. Germline CDR1 reads MNHEY; CDR2 reads SVGAGI. V was shortened by 0 bases and J by 5 bases, with 13 bases between the two germline ends. CDR3 region: CASSYSSWGGTEAFF. CDR3 bases: TGTGCCAGCAGTTACTCGAGTTGGGGGGGAACTGAAGCTTTCTTT.

V and J are TRBV28 and TRBJ1-2; 7 bases align to TRBD1. The trim removed 7 bases at V and 8 bases at J, leaving 10 bases unmatched. Per the germline V gene, CDR1 is MDHEN and CDR2 is SYDVKM. The CDR3 length is 13 residues. CDR3 nucleotides: TGTGCCAGCACCCGACCAGGGGGTAAGGGCTACACCTTC. Translated, it gives CASTRPGGKGYTF.

The chain is built from TRBV19 and TRBJ1-4, with 7 nucleotides matching TRBD1. CDR3 length equals 14 residues. Germline V gene lookup returns CDR1 LNHDA and CDR2 SQIVND (reference sequence). After removal of 7 bases from V and 8 bases from J, the junction contained 10 bases not matched to a gene. The CDR3 region has the DNA TGTGCCAGTATGTTCGGCCAGGGGGTGGAAAAACTGTTTTTT. Amino acid sequence: CASMFGQGVEKLFF.